Below, 18 T cell receptor beta chains from the same sample are listed, as sequenced in a study of shared clonotypes between healthy human individuals. Clones were sequenced by immunoSEQ multiplex PCR, and TCRdb holds only the in-frame ones, with some missing. The table lists 1.4 million or so clones, roughly 98.5% of them singletons, with under 0.45% in the top ten. Material for sequencing was naive CD4+ T cells sorted from blood. Subset in this sample: CD45RA+ positively selected. The receptors derive from a man under 40 in good health.

The chain links TRBV9 to TRBJ1-4; D perhaps matches TRBD1 (6 bases). V dropped 2 bases and J dropped 7 bases, with 18 bases sitting between them. Germline V gene sequence: CDR1 SGDLS, CDR2 YYNGEE. The length of the CDR3 is 16 residues. The CDR3 sequence: CASSVLPWGLCEKLFF. The CDR3 DNA follows: TGTGCCAGCAGCGTCCTCCCGTGGGGGCTTTGTGAAAAACTGTTTTTT.

This CDR3 is CAIRPGQGHFSTYEQYF. The DNA for the CDR3 is TGTGCCATCAGGCCGGGACAGGGGCATTTTAGCACCTACGAGCAGTACTTC. This chain uses TRBV10-3 with TRBJ2-7; 10 nucleotides match TRBD1. The CDR3 sequence is 17 residues long. CDR1 ENHRY and CDR2 SYGVKD come from the germline V gene. The ends lost 6 bases at V and 2 bases at J; junction bases unmatched: 13.

The CDR3 reads CASSLGVFSYEQYF. CDR3 nucleotides: TGTGCCAGCAGCTTGGGGGTCTTTTCCTACGAGCAGTACTTC. The V call is TRBV5-8, the J call TRBJ2-7, with D unclear. The CDR3 spans 14 residues. The germline V gene encodes CDR1 SGHTS and CDR2 YDEGEE. V lost 0 bases, J lost 1 base, and 8 bases lay in between.

The J gene is TRBJ2-5, the V gene TRBV28; D unresolved. This CDR3 has 12 amino acids. V was shortened by 5 bases and J by 9 bases, with 13 bases between the two germline ends. Germline CDR1 MDHEN, CDR2 SYDVKM. CDR3 bases: TGTGCCAGCAGTGCCGCCGGTCGGTCCCAGTACTTC. It yields the protein CASSAAGRSQYF.

Turning to this clone: The sample carries other DNA sequences with the same CDR3. V is TRBV28 and J is TRBJ2-7; maybe TRBD2 (5 bases). Germline-derived CDR1 and CDR2 are MDHEN and SYDVKM. CDR3 length: 12 residues. Trimming removed 1 base from V and 6 bases from J, with 7 bases in between. This chain's CDR3 is CASSLFGVEQYF. CDR3 sequence (DNA): TGTGCCAGCAGTTTATTCGGGGTCGAGCAGTACTTC.

The gene calls are TRBV28 and TRBJ2-7; D not certain. V was pared by 5 bases and J by 3 bases, with 14 bases between. CDR3 length: 14 amino acids. Germline assignment: CDR1 MDHEN and CDR2 SYDVKM. The CDR3: CASSPSGGFYEQYF. In nucleotides, the CDR3 is TGTGCCAGCAGTCCATCAGGTGGCTTCTACGAGCAGTACTTC. The full variable domain, its missing parts supplied by reference TRBV28 and TRBJ2-7, is DVKVTQSSRYLVKRTGEKVFLECVQDMDHENMFWYRQDPGLGLRLIYFSYDVKMKEKGDIPEGYSVSREKKERFSLILESASTNQTSMYLCASSPSGGFYEQYFGPGTRLTVT.

The DNA of the CDR3 is TGTGCCAGCTCACCAGCAAAACAGGGGAACACTGAAGCTTTCTTT. It yields the protein CASSPAKQGNTEAFF. This rearrangement joins TRBV18 to TRBJ1-1; D is possibly TRBD1 (6 bases). The CDR3 has 15 amino acids. The germline V gene has CDR1 KGHSH and CDR2 LQKENI. The V end lost 2 bases, the J end lost 1 base, and 11 bases lay between the germline ends.

The J gene is TRBJ2-1, the V gene TRBV2; D call uncertain. Germline assignment: CDR1 SNHLY and CDR2 FYNNEI. Trimming shortened V by 2 bases and J by 3 bases, and 14 bases separated the two germline ends. The CDR3 extends over 16 amino acids. As DNA, the CDR3 is TGTGCCAGCAGTGAAACGGCCCGCGCGAACTACAATGAGCAGTTCTTC. Translated: CASSETARANYNEQFF.

The rearrangement uses TRBV5-4 and TRBJ2-1; D not certain. Deletions cut 4 bases from V and 3 bases from J, with 11 bases between. CDR3 length: 14 amino acids. The germline gives CDR1 SGHNT, CDR2 YYREEE (reference sequence). CDR3 DNA: TGTGCCAGCAGCCTTCCTGGCCGCTACAATGAGCAGTTCTTC. This sequence encodes CASSLPGRYNEQFF.

This chain uses TRBV19 with TRBJ1-1; D ambiguous. The V gene lost 2 bases and the J gene lost 1 base, with 5 bases spanning the gap. The CDR3 covers 13 residues. Germline V lookup: CDR1 LNHDA, CDR2 SQIVND (reference sequence). The CDR3 is CASSINWNTEAFF. As DNA, the CDR3 is TGTGCCAGTAGTATAAACTGGAACACTGAAGCTTTCTTT.

This clone is a singleton in its sample. This chain uses TRBV29-1 with TRBJ2-1, with D perhaps TRBD2 (5 bases). The CDR3 loop spans 13 amino acids. Germline assignment: CDR1 SQVTM and CDR2 ANQGSEA. V was trimmed by 7 bases and J by 2 bases, leaving 12 bases between them. The CDR3 nucleotides are TGCAGCGCAGGAGGAGGCCCCTACAATGAGCAGTTCTTC. Its translation: CSAGGGPYNEQFF.

The sample holds one count of this clone. The V and J genes are TRBV15 and TRBJ2-1; weak D call: TRBD2 (5 bases). Trimming stripped 5 bases from V and 9 bases from J, with 23 bases between. The CDR3 runs to 16 residues. From germline, CDR1 is LNHNV and CDR2 YYDKDF (reference sequence). The CDR3 here is CATSSVRAVRIGEQFF. The CDR3 nucleotides are TGTGCCACCAGCTCTGTGAGGGCAGTCAGGATCGGTGAGCAGTTCTTC. The variable domain in full, completed from reference TRBV15 and TRBJ2-1, reads DAMVIQNPRYQVTQFGKPVTLSCSQTLNHNVMYWYQQKSSQAPKLLFHYYDKDFNNEADTPDNFQSRRPNTSFCFLDIRSPGLGDTAMYLCATSSVRAVRIGEQFFGPGTRLTVL.

V and J are TRBV11-2 and TRBJ2-2; D is perhaps TRBD1 (6 bases). This CDR3 region has 16 residues. The ends were cut back, 0 bases at V and 7 bases at J, with 15 bases in the middle. In germline, CDR1 is SGHAT, CDR2 FQNNGV. The CDR3 nucleotides are TGTGCCAGCAGCTTAGATCATCGACAGGTCGGCGGGGAGCTGTTTTTT. It codes for CASSLDHRQVGGELFF.

The chain links TRBV7-2 to TRBJ2-1; no definite D call. The CDR3 has 12 amino acids. With 0 bases removed from V and 9 bases from J, the gap between germline ends came to 6 bases. Germline V CDR1 and CDR2: SGHTA, FQGNSA. CDR3 sequence reads: CASSLAWSEQFF. Here the CDR3 DNA reads TGTGCCAGCAGCTTAGCTTGGAGTGAGCAGTTCTTC.

The V call is TRBV4-3, the J call TRBJ2-5; D ambiguous. CDR1 is LGHNA, CDR2 YSLEER, per germline. The CDR3 length is 15 residues. V was pared by 0 bases and J by 1 base, with 9 bases between. The CDR3 loop is CASSQEGNRQETQYF. The DNA of the CDR3 is TGCGCCAGCAGCCAAGAGGGAAATCGCCAAGAGACCCAGTACTTC.

The chain combines TRBV28 with TRBJ2-7; 10 nucleotides line up with TRBD2. The CDR3 extends over 14 amino acids. Losses at the gene ends were 10 bases for V and 6 bases for J; bases not matched to a gene: 12. The germline V gene encodes CDR1 MDHEN and CDR2 SYDVKM. This chain's CDR3 is CATLPAGGHREQYF. The CDR3 DNA reads TGTGCCACCCTCCCAGCGGGAGGGCATCGCGAGCAGTACTTC. Filled out from reference TRBV28 and TRBJ2-7, the complete variable domain reads DVKVTQSSRYLVKRTGEKVFLECVQDMDHENMFWYRQDPGLGLRLIYFSYDVKMKEKGDIPEGYSVSREKKERFSLILESASTNQTSMYLCATLPAGGHREQYFGPGTRLTVT.

The chain recombines TRBV15 with TRBJ1-1; TRBD1 matches at 7 bases. CDR3 length: 15 amino acids. CDR1 and CDR2 from the germline V gene are LNHNV and YYDKDF (reference sequence). V was pared by 3 bases and J by 0 bases, with 4 bases of the junction left unmatched. CDR3 amino acids: CATSSHRGVNTEAFF. The CDR3 coding sequence is TGTGCCACCAGCAGCCACAGGGGAGTGAACACTGAAGCTTTCTTT.

This chain uses TRBV9 with TRBJ2-1; no reliable D call. The germline V and J ends were trimmed by 0 bases and 8 bases, with 9 bases remaining between them. There are 13 residues in the CDR3. CDR1 and CDR2 (germline): SGDLS, YYNGEE. The CDR3 sequence: CASSVAVFDEQFF. In DNA, the CDR3 is TGTGCCAGCAGCGTAGCGGTTTTCGATGAGCAGTTCTTC.